This section outlines one T cell receptor beta chain sequence together with its context. The antigen is unknown. The same CDR3 can be traced to other DNA sequences in this sample. The repertoire was sequenced with immunoSEQ multiplex PCR; TCRdb's copy has only in-frame clones and lacks some. Of under 1,100,000 clones listed, about 84% are singletons. This sample is part of a study of shared clonotypes between healthy human individuals. At the level of the study: CD4 naive and CD4 memory each took three plates per donor, while CD8 naive took two and CD8 memory one. Findings and caveats of the study: Generally, estimated richness proved larger in naive subsets than it did in memory subsets. The study found roughly 5% of naive CD4 clonotypes shared across a few donors.

The CDR3 has 13 amino acids. Germline V gene sequence: CDR1 SEHNR, CDR2 FQNEAQ (reference sequence). Trimming stripped 2 bases from V and 0 bases from J, with 4 bases between. Both subsets, CD45RA+ naive and CD45RA-negative memory, were split from the CD4+ cells. The TCR was taken from a man younger than 30 in good health. Some clones in this sample may be carry-over from other donors' samples. The rearrangement links TRBV7-9 to TRBJ1-2, with D unresolved. The sequencing sample was made of memory CD4+ T cells from PBMCs. Indicated subset: CD45RA-negative fraction. The CDR3 bases are TGTGCCAGCAGCTTACCGGCTAACTATGGCTACACCTTC. Translated, it gives CASSLPANYGYTF.